The clone carrying this TCR beta chain was seen more than once but under ten times. TCRdb ran MiXCR on the RT-PCR reads and lists one entry per CDR3 protein. The sample holds about 680,000 distinct CDR3 sequences; 13% to 15% are singletons and the top ten take roughly 3.9%. The germline V gene has CDR1 SGHTA and CDR2 FQGNSA. The CDR3 is 14 amino acids. The V segment lost 5 bases and the J segment 3 bases; nucleotides outside the gene matches: 3. The sample comprised memory CD4+ T cells from blood. The clonotype originates from a female donor in good health, serving as a healthy control. V and J are TRBV7-2 and TRBJ1-5, with 8 bases matching TRBD1. The CDR3 DNA follows: TGTGCCAGCAGCCGGGACAGGATCAATCAGCCCCAGCATTTT. This gives the protein CASSRDRINQPQHF. The full variable domain, with the rest looked up from reference TRBV7-2 and TRBJ1-5, is GAGVSQSPSNKVTEKGKDVELRCDPISGHTALYWYRQSLGQGLEFLIYFQGNSAPDKSGLPSDRFSAERTGGSVSTLTIQRTQQEDSAVYLCASSRDRINQPQHFGDGTRLSIL.